This entry lists 29 T cell receptor beta chains sequenced from one sample in a study of T cell responses to AZD1222 COVID-19 vaccine. The assay was immunoSEQ multiplex PCR, and TCRdb's table has in-frame clones only and misses some. The sample shows more than 120,000 clones, roughly 91% of them seen only once. This specimen consisted of peripheral blood, obtained on day 0 of AZD1222 vaccination. Every receptor here comes from an adult in good health.

The chain combines TRBV14 with TRBJ2-5; 7 bases agree with TRBD1. Germline trimming cut 6 bases from V and 5 bases from J; bases unmatched to any gene: 6. CDR1 SGHDN and CDR2 FVKESK come from the germline V gene. The length of the CDR3 is 13 residues. The CDR3 coding sequence is TGTGCCAGCAGGAGGGACAGCGAGGAGACCCAGTACTTC. This codes for CASRRDSEETQYF.

The CDR3 is CASRGQVNTGELFF. DNA of the CDR3: TGTGCCAGCAGGGGACAGGTGAACACCGGGGAGCTGTTTTTT. V gene TRBV6-5 combines with J gene TRBJ2-2; 8 nucleotides align to TRBD1. The CDR3 extends over 14 amino acids. After removal of 6 bases from V and 1 base from J, the junction contained 1 base not matched to a gene. Germline lookup yields CDR1 MNHEY and CDR2 SVGAGI.

V gene TRBV18 combines with J gene TRBJ2-5, with TRBD1 as a possible D gene (7 bases). The V end lost 3 bases, the J end lost 3 bases, and 11 bases lay between the germline ends. The CDR3 has 14 amino acids. Germline CDR1 and CDR2: KGHSH and LQKENI. The DNA of the CDR3 is TGTGCCAGCTCACCCCAGGGGGGCGAAGAGACCCAGTACTTC. Its protein is CASSPQGGEETQYF.

Only one count was recorded for this clone. The J gene is TRBJ2-7, the V gene TRBV7-2; 8 bases are a match to TRBD2. The CDR3 sequence is 14 residues long. Germline V gives CDR1 SGHTA, CDR2 FQGNSA. V lost 5 bases to trimming and J lost 1 base; unmatched junction nucleotides: 4. In nucleotides, the CDR3 is TGTGCCAGCAGCCGTACTAGCGGTTCCTACGAGCAGTACTTC. It yields the protein CASSRTSGSYEQYF. Based on the CDR3 plus reference TRBV7-2 and TRBJ2-7, the full variable domain is GAGVSQSPSNKVTEKGKDVELRCDPISGHTALYWYRQSLGQGLEFLIYFQGNSAPDKSGLPSDRFSAERTGGSVSTLTIQRTQQEDSAVYLCASSRTSGSYEQYFGPGTRLTVT.

The V call is TRBV4-1, the J call TRBJ1-6; a weak D match, TRBD1 (6 bases). This CDR3 has 15 residues. V lost 3 bases, J lost 7 bases, and 13 bases lay in between. The germline V gene encodes CDR1 MGHRA and CDR2 YSYEKL. The CDR3, as DNA: TGCGCCAGCAGCCAGGCCACAGGGTTGAATTCACCCCTCCACTTT. Protein: CASSQATGLNSPLHF.

The rearrangement uses TRBV4-1 and TRBJ1-6; 7 bases line up with TRBD1. Germline V gene data show CDR1 as MGHRA and CDR2 as YSYEKL. The V and J ends lost 6 bases and 6 bases, in that order; junction bases with no gene match: 2. The CDR3 sequence is 13 residues long. The DNA for the CDR3 is TGCGCCAGCAGGTCAGGGGGTAATTCACCCCTCCACTTT. Protein: CASRSGGNSPLHF.

The chain employs TRBV6-2 or TRBV6-3 and TRBJ2-7; possible D gene TRBD1, 6 bases. The CDR3 totals 15 residues. Between the trimmed V and J ends, which lost 5 bases and 3 bases, there was a span of 17 bases. Germline V gene sequence: CDR1 MNHEY, CDR2 SVGEGT. The CDR3 nucleotides are TGTGCCAGCAGTGGGCCGAGGGGGTTGTACTACGAGCAGTACTTC. This gives the protein CASSGPRGLYYEQYF.

This clone showed up just a few times. The same CDR3 can be traced to other DNA sequences in this sample. The V gene is TRBV10-3, the J gene TRBJ2-1; 9 bases map to TRBD2. Germline CDR1 is ENHRY and CDR2 is SYGVKD. J was trimmed by 6 bases and V by 10 bases; bases with no gene match: 7. The CDR3 consists of 13 residues. The CDR3 sequence: CATLAGEGNEQFF. The CDR3 nucleotides read TGTGCCACGTTAGCGGGAGAGGGCAATGAGCAGTTCTTC.

The V call is TRBV5-6, the J call TRBJ1-2, with 9 bases identical to TRBD1. There are 18 residues in the CDR3. Germline V gene data show CDR1 as SGHDT and CDR2 as YYEEEE. Trimming removed 5 bases from V and 3 bases from J; junction bases left unmatched: 17. The CDR3 is CASRTLRGQGRGDYGYTF. As DNA, the CDR3 is TGTGCCAGCAGGACCCTTAGGGGACAGGGCCGAGGGGACTATGGCTACACCTTC.

The chain couples TRBV7-9 to TRBJ2-7, with TRBD1 identical over 7 bases. Looked up from germline, CDR1 is SEHNR and CDR2 is FQNEAQ (reference sequence). With V trimmed by 1 base and J by 5 bases, 5 bases remained unmatched. CDR3 length: 14 residues. The CDR3 sequence is CASSLDVGGDEQYF. In DNA, the CDR3 is TGTGCCAGCAGCTTAGATGTAGGGGGCGACGAGCAGTACTTC.

This clone appeared once. The rearrangement uses TRBV7-8 and TRBJ2-7; tentatively, D is TRBD1 (10 bases). Germline V CDR1 and CDR2: SGHVS, FQNEAQ. Trimming left V 5 bases short and J 5 bases short, with 22 bases between. CDR3 length equals 16 residues. The DNA of the CDR3 is TGTGCCAGCAGCCCGCGGGGGGGACAGGGGACCAACGAGCAGTACTTC. Protein sequence: CASSPRGGQGTNEQYF.

The chain carries TRBV2 and TRBJ1-6; D uncertain. V was cut by 2 bases and J by 7 bases, with 12 bases left in between. Per germline, CDR1 SNHLY and CDR2 FYNNEI. This CDR3 is 15 amino acids long. The CDR3, as DNA: TGTGCCAGCAGTGAACTCGCTGGTGGGAATTCACCCCTCCACTTT. The encoded protein is CASSELAGGNSPLHF.

About this clone: Germline is not matched at one junction end, which may reflect a read error. V usage is TRBV9 and J usage is TRBJ2-7; 11 nucleotides align to TRBD2. The CDR3 length is 16 residues. CDR1 SGDLS and CDR2 YYNGEE come from the germline V gene. The CDR3 loop reads CASSVGLAGGPYGQYF. DNA for the CDR3: TGTGCCAGCAGCGTAGGGCTAGCGGGAGGCCCCTACGGGCAGTACTTC.

This sequence joins TRBV9 and TRBJ1-3; D is uncertain. CDR3 length: 14 amino acids. Germline-derived CDR1 and CDR2 are SGDLS and YYNGEE. The V end lost 4 bases, the J end lost 0 bases, and 8 bases lay between the germline ends. CDR3 region: CASSSGLSGNTIYF. CDR3 sequence (DNA): TGTGCCAGCAGCTCCGGTCTCTCTGGAAACACCATATATTTT. The variable domain in full, completed from reference TRBV9 and TRBJ1-3, reads DSGVTQTPKHLITATGQRVTLRCSPRSGDLSVYWYQQSLDQGLQFLIQYYNGEERAKGNILERFSAQQFPDLHSELNLSSLELGDSALYFCASSSGLSGNTIYFGEGSWLTVV.

The V gene is TRBV27, the J gene TRBJ2-7; D not certain. Trimming cost V 3 bases and J 0 bases, with 9 bases left between them. The CDR3 length is 14 residues. Germline V gene lookup returns CDR1 MNHEY and CDR2 SMNVEV (reference sequence). The CDR3, as DNA: TGTGCCAGCAGTTTGCACAGTAGCTCCTACGAGCAGTACTTC. Amino acid sequence: CASSLHSSSYEQYF.

J is TRBJ2-2 and V is TRBV5-1; 10 nucleotides match TRBD2. V was clipped by 0 bases and J by 6 bases; unmatched bases: 11. Germline V gene sequence: CDR1 SGHRS, CDR2 YFSETQ. There are 18 residues in the CDR3. The CDR3 here is CASSLVQPGLARAGELFF. DNA for the CDR3: TGCGCCAGCAGCTTGGTCCAGCCGGGACTAGCGAGGGCCGGGGAGCTGTTTTTT.

The chain has TRBV4-3 and TRBJ1-5; 9 bases align to TRBD1. Germline V gives CDR1 LGHNA, CDR2 YSLEER. There are 15 residues in the CDR3. Unmatched junction bases numbered 5, after V lost 4 bases and J lost 4 bases. CDR3: CASSPDRGGNQPQHF. The CDR3 coding sequence is TGCGCCAGCAGCCCGGACAGGGGAGGGAATCAGCCCCAGCATTTT.

This clone was detected a few times. V is TRBV12-3 or TRBV12-4 and J is TRBJ2-7, with 8 bases fitting TRBD1. The length of the CDR3 is 13 residues. The V segment lost 3 bases and the J segment 5 bases; nucleotides outside the gene matches: 3. The CDR3: CASSFGQGNEQYF. CDR3 in DNA: TGTGCCAGCAGTTTTGGACAGGGTAACGAGCAGTACTTC.

The sample holds one count of this clone. The chain combines TRBV6-6 with TRBJ1-5; 7 bases map to TRBD1. Germline V gives CDR1 MNHNY, CDR2 SVGAGI (reference sequence). This CDR3 is built from 15 residues. V trimming: 6 bases; J trimming: 5 bases; junction bases outside the gene matches: 10. The CDR3: CASRHRGRGDQPQHF. The CDR3 nucleotides read TGTGCCAGCAGACACAGGGGAAGGGGGGATCAGCCCCAGCATTTT.

The gene calls are TRBV9 and TRBJ1-5, with 7 bases that match TRBD1. The J segment lost 3 bases and the V segment lost 0 bases, leaving 3 bases of the junction unmatched. The CDR3 is 15 amino acids. Germline loops: CDR1 SGDLS, CDR2 YYNGEE. CDR3 DNA: TGTGCCAGCAGCGTAGAAGGGGGCGTCAATCAGCCCCAGCATTTT. It yields the protein CASSVEGGVNQPQHF.

The CDR3 spells CASSEARDPSRGYTF. In nucleotides, the CDR3 is TGTGCCAGCAGTGAAGCGCGCGATCCATCGAGGGGCTACACCTTC. V usage is TRBV2 and J usage is TRBJ1-2; D is uncertain. Germline CDR1 reads SNHLY; CDR2 reads FYNNEI. V gave up 0 bases and J gave up 8 bases, with 16 bases separating them. The CDR3 is 15 residues long.

The rearrangement links TRBV20-1 to TRBJ2-7; maybe TRBD1 (6 bases). Germline-derived CDR1 and CDR2 are DFQATT and SNEGSKA (reference sequence). The CDR3 has 11 residues. V was shortened by 5 bases and J by 6 bases, with 11 bases between the two germline ends. In DNA form, the CDR3 reads TGCAGTGCTGAACAGGGCCCCGAGCAGTACTTC. It codes for CSAEQGPEQYF.

The chain recombines TRBV5-5 with TRBJ1-2; TRBD1 matches 10 bases. The CDR3 has 16 residues. The germline gives CDR1 SGHKS, CDR2 YYEKEE (reference sequence). Trimming cost V 3 bases and J 2 bases; bases outside gene matches: 7. The CDR3 DNA follows: TGTGCCAGCAGCTCCGGGACAGGGGCCAAAAACTATGGCTACACCTTC. Amino acid sequence: CASSSGTGAKNYGYTF.

The chain employs TRBV7-9 and TRBJ1-1; D is perhaps TRBD1 (5 bases). V lost 0 bases and J 3 bases, leaving 11 bases between the germline ends. This CDR3 has 15 amino acids. Looked up from germline, CDR1 is SEHNR and CDR2 is FQNEAQ (reference sequence). CDR3 in DNA: TGTGCCAGCAGCTTAGCGCTGGTAGGGGACACTGAAGCTTTCTTT. Its protein is CASSLALVGDTEAFF.

This chain uses TRBV15 with TRBJ2-3, with 13 bases aligning to TRBD2. This CDR3 spans 14 amino acids. The germline V gene has CDR1 LNHNV and CDR2 YYDKDF (reference sequence). The V and J ends lost 6 bases and 4 bases, in that order; junction bases with no gene match: 1. CDR3 sequence reads: CATSTSGGADTQYF. DNA of the CDR3: TGTGCCACCAGTACTAGCGGGGGGGCAGATACGCAGTATTTT.

This chain uses TRBV4-3 with TRBJ1-1, with D uncertain. The germline V and J ends were trimmed by 0 bases and 2 bases, with 7 bases remaining between them. In germline, CDR1 is LGHNA, CDR2 YSLEER. The CDR3 loop spans 14 amino acids. This CDR3 reads CASSQERDNTEAFF. Written as DNA, the CDR3 is TGCGCCAGCAGCCAAGAACGGGATAACACTGAAGCTTTCTTT.

The table lists this clone with a few counts. J is TRBJ2-2 and V is TRBV7-9; D unresolved. The germline CDR1 and CDR2 sequences are SEHNR and FQNEAQ (reference sequence). V shed 3 bases and J shed 4 bases, with 12 bases lying between them. The CDR3 extends over 15 amino acids. CDR3 sequence reads: CASSFESLITGELFF. The CDR3 DNA follows: TGTGCCAGCAGCTTTGAGTCTTTGATCACCGGGGAGCTGTTTTTT.

The chain uses TRBV4-1 and TRBJ1-6; no clear D. The CDR3 spans 13 residues. The germline V gene encodes CDR1 MGHRA and CDR2 YSYEKL. V shed 8 bases and J shed 10 bases, with 15 bases lying between them. Written as DNA, the CDR3 is TGCGCCAGCTCCCTCTTTCGAGAGTCACCCCTCCACTTT. Protein: CASSLFRESPLHF.

The chain has TRBV5-4 and TRBJ2-3, with a tentative D call TRBD2 (5 bases). Per germline, CDR1 SGHNT and CDR2 YYREEE (reference sequence). CDR3 length: 17 residues. The V gene lost 4 bases and the J gene lost 2 bases, with 20 bases spanning the gap. The CDR3 loop is CASSGSFRGKITDTQYF. CDR3 DNA sequence: TGTGCCAGCAGCGGCTCCTTCCGGGGAAAGATCACAGATACGCAGTATTTT.